This T cell receptor beta chain was identified during a study of blood T cells in healthy people across ages. Remarks on this clonotype: The target antigen is unknown.

The germline CDR1 and CDR2 sequences are DFQATT and SNEGSKA (reference sequence). This CDR3 region has 14 residues. J gave up 6 bases and V 5 bases, and 3 bases lay outside the gene matches. Primers used in a second PCR of about 7 to 12 cycles were a sample-barcoded 5' primer and a J-beta primer mix. TCRdb reanalysed the 5' RACE reads using MiXCR and keeps one entry per CDR3 protein. The sample shows about 1.4 million distinct CDR3 sequences, roughly 59% of them seen only once. The study's findings and limits: No conclusive comparison of naive versus antigen-experienced cells was possible with unsorted PBMCs. Among long-lived donors, naive CD4+ cells were more numerous and diversity higher than in aged donors.

Sequencing was performed on blood. The chain uses TRBV20-1 and TRBJ2-1, with 14 bases lining up with TRBD2. The sequence came from a young man in good health. This chain's CDR3 is CSAQTSGRANEQFF. CDR3 in DNA: TGCAGTGCTCAGACTAGCGGGAGGGCCAATGAGCAGTTCTTC.